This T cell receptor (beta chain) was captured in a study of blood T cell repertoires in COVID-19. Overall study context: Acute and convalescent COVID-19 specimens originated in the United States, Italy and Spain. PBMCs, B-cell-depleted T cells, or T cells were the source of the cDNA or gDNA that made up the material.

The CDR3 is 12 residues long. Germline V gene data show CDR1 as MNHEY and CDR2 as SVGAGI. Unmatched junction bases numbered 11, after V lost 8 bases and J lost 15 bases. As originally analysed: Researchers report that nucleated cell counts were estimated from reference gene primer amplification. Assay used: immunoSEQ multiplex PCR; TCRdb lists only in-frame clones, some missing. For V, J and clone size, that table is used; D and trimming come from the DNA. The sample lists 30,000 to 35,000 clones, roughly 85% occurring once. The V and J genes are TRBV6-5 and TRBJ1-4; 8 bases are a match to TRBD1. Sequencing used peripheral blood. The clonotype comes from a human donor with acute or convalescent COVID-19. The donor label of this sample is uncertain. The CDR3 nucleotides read TGTGCCAGCCAACAGGGGGGAGGTTGGTTGTTTTTT. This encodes CASQQGGGWLFF.